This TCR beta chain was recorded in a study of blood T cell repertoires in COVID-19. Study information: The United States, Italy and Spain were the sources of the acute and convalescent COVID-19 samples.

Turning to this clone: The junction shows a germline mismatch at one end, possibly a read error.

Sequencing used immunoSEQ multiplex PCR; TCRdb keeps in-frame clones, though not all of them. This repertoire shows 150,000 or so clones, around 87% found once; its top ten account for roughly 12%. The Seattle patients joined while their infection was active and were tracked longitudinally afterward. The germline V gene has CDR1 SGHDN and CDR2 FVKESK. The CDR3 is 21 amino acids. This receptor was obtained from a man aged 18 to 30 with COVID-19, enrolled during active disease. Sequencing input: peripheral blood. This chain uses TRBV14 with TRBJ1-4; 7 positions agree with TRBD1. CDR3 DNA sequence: TGTGCCAGCAGCCGACGACCCATAACAGGGGCTTTATCGACAACTAATGAAAAACTGCTTTTT. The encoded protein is CASSRRPITGALSTTNEKLLF.